This TCR beta chain is drawn from a study of blood T cell repertoires in COVID-19. Whole-study context: Italy, Spain and the United States were the sources of the convalescent and acute COVID-19 samples. Sources were T cells, B-cell-depleted T cells, or PBMCs; the material itself was cDNA or gDNA.

Original handling: By means of reference gene primer amplification, nucleated cell counts were estimated. Only in-frame clones appear in the TCRdb table, and some are missing; sequencing was by immunoSEQ multiplex PCR. V, J and clone size were drawn from that table, and D and trimming were deduced from the DNA. Of around 100,000 clones listed, 89% are singletons. CDR1 and CDR2 (germline): SNHLY, FYNNEI. V was clipped by 9 bases and J by 3 bases; unmatched bases: 5. The CDR3 runs 15 residues. This receptor was taken from a woman aged 60-75 years with acute or convalescent COVID-19. The chain is built from TRBV2 and TRBJ2-2; TRBD2 matches at 12 bases. Sequencing input: peripheral blood. The CDR3 sequence is CARQTSGRHTGELFF. CDR3 nucleotides: TGTGCCAGACAAACTAGCGGGAGGCACACCGGGGAGCTGTTTTTT.